This T cell receptor beta chain derives from a study of cytomegalovirus exposure and HLA in healthy donors. General study points: TCR sequences were mostly rare, though some public TCRs occurred in many donors. About 150 TCR beta chains were listed as cytomegalovirus-associated.

Vbeta (60) and Jbeta (13) primers were used in the PCR. Assay: immunoSEQ multiplex PCR; the TCRdb copy retains only in-frame clones and omits some. The data show under 200,000 clones, about four fifths seen once. On this clone: Its antigen remains unknown.

The sample consisted of PBMCs. This clonotype was sampled from a man in his forties or fifties in good health and CMV-seropositive.

Here the CDR3 reads CASSRQGMGSPETQYF. CDR3 DNA sequence: TGTGCCAGTAGCCGACAGGGAATGGGTAGCCCAGAGACCCAGTACTTC. The chain carries TRBV19 and TRBJ2-5, with 7 nucleotides matching TRBD1. The germline gives CDR1 LNHDA, CDR2 SQIVND (reference sequence). This CDR3 has 16 residues. The V segment lost 6 bases and the J segment 4 bases; nucleotides outside the gene matches: 14.